The TCR beta chain under discussion was sequenced for a study of blood T cell repertoires in COVID-19. Whole-study context: Researchers got acute and convalescent COVID-19 samples from the United States, Italy and Spain. T cells, B-cell-depleted T cells, or PBMCs provided the cDNA or gDNA that served as material.

Per the study methods: Amplification of reference gene primers was used by the study to estimate nucleated cell counts. Method: immunoSEQ multiplex PCR; TCRdb's copy keeps in-frame clones and lacks some. The D gene and trimming were derived from the DNA, and the V and J assignments and clone size from that table. The table shows about 140,000 clones, with under 85% occurring only once. Unmatched junction bases numbered 13, after V lost 9 bases and J lost 5 bases. The CDR3 has 16 amino acids. Germline-derived CDR1 and CDR2 are MGHDK and SYGVNS. The sequence was obtained from a human donor in a cohort sampled during active COVID-19. The specimen sequenced was peripheral blood. The J gene is TRBJ1-1, the V gene TRBV25-1; 12 bases line up with TRBD1. CDR3 nucleotides: TGTGCCAGTGAACCCCGGGACAGGGGGCGCAGTACTGAAGCTTTCTTT. As protein: CASEPRDRGRSTEAFF. Drawing the rest from reference TRBV25-1 and TRBJ1-1, the complete variable domain is EADIYQTPRYLVIGTGKKITLECSQTMGHDKMYWYQQDPGMELHLIHYSYGVNSTEKGDLSSESTVSRIRTEHFPLTLESARPSHTSQYLCASEPRDRGRSTEAFFGQGTRLTVV.